This TCR beta chain was obtained from a study of cytomegalovirus exposure and HLA in healthy donors. Study results and caveats: The authors listed 164 TCR beta chains as cytomegalovirus-associated. High specificity and sensitivity for cytomegalovirus status were reported for the classifier.

In regard to this clone: Antigen: not known.

The CDR3 totals 12 residues. The V and J ends lost 11 bases and 0 bases respectively, with 10 bases between them. Germline lookup yields CDR1 MNHNS and CDR2 SASEGT. Assay: immunoSEQ multiplex PCR; the TCRdb copy retains only in-frame clones and omits some. The data hold 90,000 to 150,000 clones, with roughly 90% observed a single time. The receptor was derived from a woman aged 18-35 years in good health and CMV-seropositive. The V call is TRBV6-1, the J call TRBJ1-1; maybe TRBD1 (6 bases). Sequencing was done on a sample of PBMCs. Here the CDR3 DNA reads TGTGCCGGGGGACACTTGAACACTGAAGCTTTCTTT. This codes for CAGGHLNTEAFF.